Shown below are 17 T cell receptor beta chains from a single sample sequenced in a study of T cell responses to AZD1222 COVID-19 vaccine. Profiled with immunoSEQ multiplex PCR; TCRdb holds only in-frame clones, not every one. The table lists some 92,000 clones, 90% to 95% of them singletons. Sequencing was performed on peripheral blood, taken on day 0 of AZD1222 vaccination. These TCRs come from an adult in good health.

V usage is TRBV5-1 and J usage is TRBJ2-2; no clear D gene. Germline V gives CDR1 SGHRS, CDR2 YFSETQ. Trimming left V 8 bases short and J 0 bases short, with 11 bases between. The CDR3 totals 14 residues. CDR3 region: CASSDESNTGELFF. As DNA, the CDR3 is TGCGCCAGTAGTGATGAGTCGAACACCGGGGAGCTGTTTTTT.

The rearrangement joins TRBV5-6 to TRBJ1-5, with 8 bases matching TRBD1. Unmatched junction bases numbered 3, after V lost 2 bases and J lost 5 bases. This CDR3 contains 14 residues. Germline-derived CDR1 and CDR2 are SGHDT and YYEEEE. CDR3 region: CASSFRGPDQPQHF. CDR3 DNA: TGTGCCAGCAGCTTCAGGGGGCCGGATCAGCCCCAGCATTTT.

This CDR3 reads CASSVGTGGRNEKLFF. CDR3 nucleotides: TGTGCCAGCAGCGTAGGGACAGGGGGTAGGAATGAAAAACTGTTTTTT. V usage is TRBV9 and J usage is TRBJ1-4, with 10 bases lining up with TRBD1. CDR3 size: 16 residues. The ends lost 0 bases at V and 5 bases at J; junction bases unmatched: 4. Germline assignment: CDR1 SGDLS and CDR2 YYNGEE.

The rearrangement joins TRBV11-2 to TRBJ1-6; D perhaps matches TRBD1 (5 bases). V lost 2 bases and J 7 bases, leaving 9 bases between the germline ends. Germline assignment: CDR1 SGHAT and CDR2 FQNNGV. CDR3 length: 14 amino acids. As DNA, the CDR3 is TGTGCCAGCAGCTTAAGGGGAGCGAATTCACCCCTCCACTTT. Its protein is CASSLRGANSPLHF.

The V call is TRBV6-4, the J call TRBJ2-7; the D is unclear. There are 14 residues in the CDR3. V was cut by 2 bases and J by 1 base, with 9 bases left in between. The germline V gene has CDR1 MRHNA and CDR2 SNTAGT. The CDR3 is CASSDPDPSYEQYF. The CDR3, as DNA: TGTGCCAGCAGTGACCCCGACCCTTCCTACGAGCAGTACTTC.

The chain has TRBV18 and TRBJ1-3; TRBD1 might be the D (6 bases). Germline CDR1 KGHSH, CDR2 LQKENI. Trimming took 6 bases from V and 0 from J, leaving 18 bases between them. The CDR3 totals 17 residues. The CDR3 nucleotides read TGTGCCAGCTCCCGAACTGGGGACATCGCCTCTGGAAACACCATATATTTT. Translation: CASSRTGDIASGNTIYF.

Here the CDR3 DNA reads TGTGCCAGCAGTCCTTTGGACAGAGCCTACGAGCAGTACTTC. Its translation: CASSPLDRAYEQYF. This chain links TRBV9 with TRBJ2-7; D is possibly TRBD1 (6 bases). Trimming removed 5 bases from V and 2 bases from J, with 14 bases in between. CDR3 length equals 14 residues. The V gene's germline CDR1 is SGDLS and CDR2 YYNGEE.

The J gene is TRBJ1-5, the V gene TRBV19; D is unresolved. Trimming shortened V by 7 bases and J by 3 bases, and 16 bases separated the two germline ends. Germline CDR1 is LNHDA and CDR2 is SQIVND (reference sequence). The CDR3 is 15 residues long. CDR3 nucleotide sequence: TGTGCCAGTACATGGGCCCTTCTCCACAATCAGCCCCAGCATTTT. It translates to CASTWALLHNQPQHF.

This chain links TRBV6-4 with TRBJ1-2, with a possible D match to TRBD1 (5 bases). Trimming removed 4 bases from V and 4 bases from J, with 10 bases in between. The CDR3 is 13 residues long. Per the germline V gene, CDR1 is MRHNA and CDR2 is SNTAGT. The DNA of the CDR3 is TGTGCCAGCAGTGCCCAGGGTGGCTATGGCTACACCTTC. Translation gives CASSAQGGYGYTF.

The V gene is TRBV5-6, the J gene TRBJ1-2; 7 bases are a match to TRBD1. The CDR3 totals 11 residues. Germline trimming cut 4 bases from V and 14 bases from J; bases unmatched to any gene: 8. CDR1 and CDR2 (germline): SGHDT, YYEEEE. The CDR3 protein is CASSLRGLVTF. The CDR3 coding sequence is TGTGCCAGCAGCCTCAGGGGGTTGGTTACCTTC.

J is TRBJ2-1 and V is TRBV24-1; D uncertain. Trimming left V 3 bases short and J 1 base short, with 9 bases between. The V gene's germline CDR1 is KGHDR and CDR2 SFDVKD. The CDR3 extends over 15 amino acids. The CDR3, as DNA: TGTGCCACCAGTGATCCCCTTCAGTCCTACAATGAGCAGTTCTTC. This codes for CATSDPLQSYNEQFF.

J is TRBJ2-4 and V is TRBV15; a possible D gene is TRBD1 (6 bases). The length of the CDR3 is 18 residues. V shed 3 bases and J shed 0 bases, with 18 bases lying between them. Germline CDR1 reads LNHNV; CDR2 reads YYDKDF (reference sequence). The CDR3 nucleotides read TGTGCCACCAGCAGGGGGTTCGACTGGGGACAAGCCAAAAACATTCAGTACTTC. Its protein is CATSRGFDWGQAKNIQYF.

This rearrangement joins TRBV14 to TRBJ1-1, with TRBD1 identical over 7 bases. This CDR3 has 16 amino acids. V was pared by 4 bases and J by 3 bases, with 11 bases of the junction left unmatched. Germline V gene data show CDR1 as SGHDN and CDR2 as FVKESK. CDR3 DNA: TGTGCCAGCAGCCCGTATGATGACAGGGACTACACTGAAGCTTTCTTT. It is translated as CASSPYDDRDYTEAFF.

The chain is built from TRBV2 and TRBJ1-1, with D perhaps matching TRBD1 (5 bases). Germline V gene data show CDR1 as SNHLY and CDR2 as FYNNEI. The CDR3 contains 15 residues. V was trimmed by 7 bases and J by 4 bases, leaving 19 bases between them. CDR3 DNA sequence: TGTGCCAGCACCGCGGAGGGCAGGGCGAGCACTGAAGCTTTCTTT. As protein: CASTAEGRASTEAFF. Full variable domain (rest looked up from reference TRBV2 and TRBJ1-1): EPEVTQTPSHQVTQMGQEVILRCVPISNHLYFYWYRQILGQKVEFLVSFYNNEISEKSEIFDDQFSVERPDGSNFTLKIRSTKLEDSAMYFCASTAEGRASTEAFFGQGTRLTVV.

V and J are TRBV12-5 and TRBJ1-5; D is possibly TRBD1 (5 bases). The CDR3 is 13 residues long. Germline CDR1 reads LGHNT; CDR2 reads FRNRAP. The V end was cut by 6 bases, the J end by 3 bases, with 9 bases between. The DNA for the CDR3 is TGTGCTAGTGGCGCAGGGTACAATCAGCCCCAGCATTTT. Its protein product is CASGAGYNQPQHF.

The chain links TRBV30 to TRBJ1-6; 10 positions match TRBD1. The CDR3 extends over 13 amino acids. J lost 7 bases, V lost 4 bases, and 1 base had no gene match. Germline values: CDR1 GTSNPN, CDR2 SVGIG (reference sequence). CDR3: CAWTGQGNSPLHF. CDR3 nucleotides: TGTGCCTGGACGGGACAGGGGAATTCACCCCTCCACTTT.

In DNA form, the CDR3 reads TGTGCCAGCAGCGTAGGGACAGGGGGTTATCAGCCCCAGCATTTT. Its translation is CASSVGTGGYQPQHF. V usage is TRBV9 and J usage is TRBJ1-5; 10 bases are shared with TRBD1. CDR3 size: 15 residues. V trimming: 0 bases; J trimming: 5 bases; junction bases outside the gene matches: 2. Germline V gives CDR1 SGDLS, CDR2 YYNGEE.